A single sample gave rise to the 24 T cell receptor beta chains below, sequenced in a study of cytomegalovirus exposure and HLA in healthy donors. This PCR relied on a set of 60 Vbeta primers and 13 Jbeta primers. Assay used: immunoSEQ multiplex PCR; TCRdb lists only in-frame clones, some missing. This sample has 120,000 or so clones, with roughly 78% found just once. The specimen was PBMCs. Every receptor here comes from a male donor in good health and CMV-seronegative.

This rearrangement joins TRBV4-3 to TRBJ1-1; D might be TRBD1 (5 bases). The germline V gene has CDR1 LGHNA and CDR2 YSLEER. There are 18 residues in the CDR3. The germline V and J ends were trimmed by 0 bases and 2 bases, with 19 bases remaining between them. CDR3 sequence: CASSQDSFRPGPNTEAFF. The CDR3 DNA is TGCGCCAGCAGCCAAGATTCGTTTCGGCCAGGGCCTAACACTGAAGCTTTCTTT.

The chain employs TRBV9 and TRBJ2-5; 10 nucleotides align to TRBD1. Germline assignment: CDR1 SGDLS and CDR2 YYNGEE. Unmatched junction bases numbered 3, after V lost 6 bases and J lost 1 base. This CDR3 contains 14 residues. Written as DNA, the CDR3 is TGTGCCAGCACCAGGACAGGGGGCCAAGAGACCCAGTACTTC. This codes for CASTRTGGQETQYF.

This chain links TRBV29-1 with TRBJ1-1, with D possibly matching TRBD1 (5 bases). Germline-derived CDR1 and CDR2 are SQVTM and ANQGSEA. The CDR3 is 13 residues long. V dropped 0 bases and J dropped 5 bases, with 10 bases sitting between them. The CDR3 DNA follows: TGCAGCGTTGAAGAGGGGGGGAGGACTGAAGCTTTCTTT. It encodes CSVEEGGRTEAFF.

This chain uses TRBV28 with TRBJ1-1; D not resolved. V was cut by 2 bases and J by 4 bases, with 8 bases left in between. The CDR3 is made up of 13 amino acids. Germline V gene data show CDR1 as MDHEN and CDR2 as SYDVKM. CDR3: CASSLPGVTEAFF. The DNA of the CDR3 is TGTGCCAGCAGTTTACCCGGGGTCACTGAAGCTTTCTTT.

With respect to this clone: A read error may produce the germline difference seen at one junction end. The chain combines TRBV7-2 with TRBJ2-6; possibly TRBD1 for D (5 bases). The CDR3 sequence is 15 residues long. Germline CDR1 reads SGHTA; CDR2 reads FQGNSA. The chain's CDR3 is CASSPNRGGANGLTF. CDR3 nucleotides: TGTGCCAGCAGCCCCAATAGGGGTGGGGCCAACGGCCTGACTTTC. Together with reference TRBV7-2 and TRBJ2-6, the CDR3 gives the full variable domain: GAGVSQSPSNKVTEKGKDVELRCDPISGHTALYWYRQSLGQGLEFLIYFQGNSAPDKSGLPSDRFSAERTGGSVSTLTIQRTQQEDSAVYLCASSPNRGGANGLTFGAGSRLTVL.

The CDR3 coding sequence is TGTGCCAGCAGCCTACCTTACAGGGGCTCTGAAGCTTTCTTT. Encoded protein: CASSLPYRGSEAFF. V usage is TRBV11-2 and J usage is TRBJ1-1, with TRBD1 identical over 7 bases. From germline, CDR1 is SGHAT and CDR2 FQNNGV. V shed 5 bases, J shed 6 bases, and the junction held 9 bases outside the gene matches. This CDR3 comprises 14 residues.

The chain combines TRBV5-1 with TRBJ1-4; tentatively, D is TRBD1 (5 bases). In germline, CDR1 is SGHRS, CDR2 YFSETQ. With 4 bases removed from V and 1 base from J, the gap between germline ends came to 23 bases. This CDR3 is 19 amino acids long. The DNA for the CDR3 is TGCGCCAGCAGCCCGACGGGACTGAGGAGAGGTTTAACTAATGAAAAACTGTTTTTT. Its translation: CASSPTGLRRGLTNEKLFF.

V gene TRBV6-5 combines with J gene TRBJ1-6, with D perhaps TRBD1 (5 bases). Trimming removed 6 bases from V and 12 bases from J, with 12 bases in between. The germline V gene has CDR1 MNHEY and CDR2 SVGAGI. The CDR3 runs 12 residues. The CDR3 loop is CASSPNRGPLHF. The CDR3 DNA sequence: TGTGCCAGCAGCCCTAATAGGGGACCCCTCCACTTT.

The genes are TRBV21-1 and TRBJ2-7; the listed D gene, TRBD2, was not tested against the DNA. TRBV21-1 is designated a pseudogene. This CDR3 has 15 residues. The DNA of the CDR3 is TGTGCCAGCAGCAGCCTAAGCGGGGGGGCGTACGAGCAGTACTTC. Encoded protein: CASSSLSGGAYEQYF.

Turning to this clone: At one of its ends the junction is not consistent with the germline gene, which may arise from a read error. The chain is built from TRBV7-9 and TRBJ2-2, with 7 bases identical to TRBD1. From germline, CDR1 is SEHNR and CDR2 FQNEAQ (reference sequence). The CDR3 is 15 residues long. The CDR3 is CSSSPNRGVTGELFF. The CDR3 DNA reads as TGTTCCAGCAGCCCAAACAGGGGCGTCACCGGGGAGCTGTTTTTT.

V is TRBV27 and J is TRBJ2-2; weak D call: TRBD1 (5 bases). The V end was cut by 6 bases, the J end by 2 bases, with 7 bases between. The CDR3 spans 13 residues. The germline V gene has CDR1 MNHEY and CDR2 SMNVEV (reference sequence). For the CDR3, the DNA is TGTGCCAGCAGAGACAGAAACACCGGGGAGCTGTTTTTT. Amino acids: CASRDRNTGELFF.

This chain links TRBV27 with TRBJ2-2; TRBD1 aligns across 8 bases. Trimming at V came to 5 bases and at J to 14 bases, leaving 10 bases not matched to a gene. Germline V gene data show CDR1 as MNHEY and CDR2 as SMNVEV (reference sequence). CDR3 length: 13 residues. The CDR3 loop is CASSPGQGKGLFF. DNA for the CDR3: TGTGCCAGCAGTCCAGGACAGGGAAAAGGACTGTTTTTT.

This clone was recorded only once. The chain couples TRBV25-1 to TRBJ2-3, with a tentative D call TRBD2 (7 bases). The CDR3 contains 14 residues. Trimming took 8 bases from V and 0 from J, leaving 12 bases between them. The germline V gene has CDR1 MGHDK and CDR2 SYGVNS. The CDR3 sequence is CASGRGQSTDTQYF. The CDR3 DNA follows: TGTGCCAGCGGGCGGGGGCAAAGCACAGATACGCAGTATTTT.

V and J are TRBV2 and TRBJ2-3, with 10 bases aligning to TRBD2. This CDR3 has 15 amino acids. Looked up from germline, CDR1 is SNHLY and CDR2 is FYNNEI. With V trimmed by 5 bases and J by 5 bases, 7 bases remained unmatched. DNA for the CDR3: TGTGCCAGCAGTTATACTAGCGGGGTGGGAGATACGCAGTATTTT. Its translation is CASSYTSGVGDTQYF.

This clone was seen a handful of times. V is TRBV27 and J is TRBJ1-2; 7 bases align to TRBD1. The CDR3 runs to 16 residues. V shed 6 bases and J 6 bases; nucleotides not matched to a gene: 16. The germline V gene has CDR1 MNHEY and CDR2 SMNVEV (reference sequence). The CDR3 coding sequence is TGTGCCAGCAGGACTTACATAAGACAGGGCGGAGATGGCTACACCTTC. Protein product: CASRTYIRQGGDGYTF.

In DNA, the CDR3 is TGTGCCAGCAGCAATAGCGGGGGGAACAATGAGCAGTTCTTC. It yields the protein CASSNSGGNNEQFF. The chain recombines TRBV7-2 with TRBJ2-1; 10 bases align to TRBD2. After removal of 5 bases from V and 5 bases from J, the junction contained 3 bases not matched to a gene. This CDR3 has 14 amino acids. Germline CDR1 is SGHTA and CDR2 is FQGNSA.

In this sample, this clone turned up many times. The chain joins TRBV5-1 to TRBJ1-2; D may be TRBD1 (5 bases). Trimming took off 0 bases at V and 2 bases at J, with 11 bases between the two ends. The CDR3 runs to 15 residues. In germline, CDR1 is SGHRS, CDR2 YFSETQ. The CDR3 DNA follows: TGCGCCAGCAGCTTGGATCCAGGGCTAAACTATGGCTACACCTTC. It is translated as CASSLDPGLNYGYTF.

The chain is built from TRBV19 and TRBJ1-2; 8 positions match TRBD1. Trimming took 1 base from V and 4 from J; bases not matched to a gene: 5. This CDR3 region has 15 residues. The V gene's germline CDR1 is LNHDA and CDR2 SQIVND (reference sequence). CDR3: CASSIGTGMGYGYTF. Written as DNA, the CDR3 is TGTGCCAGTAGTATAGGGACAGGGATGGGCTATGGCTACACCTTC. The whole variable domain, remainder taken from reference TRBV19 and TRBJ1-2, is DGGITQSPKYLFRKEGQNVTLSCEQNLNHDAMYWYRQDPGQGLRLIYYSQIVNDFQKGDIAEGYSVSREKKESFPLTVTSAQKNPTAFYLCASSIGTGMGYGYTFGSGTRLTVV.

DNA for the CDR3: TGTGCCAGCAGCGAGAACCGGACAGGGGGCTTGGTTGGGGCCAACGTCCTGACTTTC. This gives the protein CASSENRTGGLVGANVLTF. The chain employs TRBV9 and TRBJ2-6; 11 bases line up with TRBD1. The CDR3 runs 19 residues. The junction had 11 bases not matched to a gene; V was cut back by 3 bases and J by 3 bases. Germline V gives CDR1 SGDLS, CDR2 YYNGEE.

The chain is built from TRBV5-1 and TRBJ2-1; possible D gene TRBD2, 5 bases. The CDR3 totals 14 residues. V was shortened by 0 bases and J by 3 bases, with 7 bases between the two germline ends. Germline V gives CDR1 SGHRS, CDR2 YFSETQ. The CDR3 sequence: CASSLERGYNEQFF. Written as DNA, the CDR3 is TGCGCCAGCAGCTTGGAACGGGGCTACAATGAGCAGTTCTTC.

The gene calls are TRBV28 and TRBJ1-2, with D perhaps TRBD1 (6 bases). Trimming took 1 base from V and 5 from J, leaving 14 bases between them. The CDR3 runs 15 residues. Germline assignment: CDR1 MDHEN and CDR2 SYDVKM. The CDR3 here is CASSLSTAGTYGYTF. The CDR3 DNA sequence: TGTGCCAGCAGTTTATCAACAGCGGGGACATATGGCTACACCTTC.

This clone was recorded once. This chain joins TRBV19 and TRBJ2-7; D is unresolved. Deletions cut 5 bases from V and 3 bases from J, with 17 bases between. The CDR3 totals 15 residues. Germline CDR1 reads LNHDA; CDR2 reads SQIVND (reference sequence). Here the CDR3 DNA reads TGTGCCAGTAGTCAACCTAGTGTTATGGGCTACGAGCAGTACTTC. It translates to CASSQPSVMGYEQYF.

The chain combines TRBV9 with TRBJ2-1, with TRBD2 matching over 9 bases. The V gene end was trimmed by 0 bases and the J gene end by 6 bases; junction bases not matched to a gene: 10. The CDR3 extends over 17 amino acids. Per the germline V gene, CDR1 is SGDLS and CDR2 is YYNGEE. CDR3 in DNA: TGTGCCAGCAGCGTAGGACGATCCGGGACTAGCAGCAATGAGCAGTTCTTC. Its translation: CASSVGRSGTSSNEQFF.

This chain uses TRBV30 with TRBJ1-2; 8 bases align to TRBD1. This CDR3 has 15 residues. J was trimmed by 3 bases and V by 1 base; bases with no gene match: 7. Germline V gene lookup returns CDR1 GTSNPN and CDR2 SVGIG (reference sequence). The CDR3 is CAWSGFGTGHYGYTF. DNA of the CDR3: TGTGCCTGGAGTGGGTTCGGGACAGGACACTATGGCTACACCTTC.